Presented here are 18 T cell receptor beta chains from one specimen sequenced in a study of blood T cells in healthy people across ages. The use of a sample-barcoded 5' primer and a J-beta primer mix characterized a second PCR of about 7 to 12 cycles. TCRdb called the 5' RACE reads again in MiXCR, with one record for every CDR3 protein. The profile shows about 1.5 million distinct CDR3 sequences, approximately 42% of them singletons. The sequencing sample was made of blood. All receptors derive from a young woman in good health.

The chain carries TRBV20-1 and TRBJ1-2; TRBD1 matches 7 bases. The CDR3 length is 13 residues. CDR1 is DFQATT and CDR2 is SNEGSKA in the germline V gene (reference sequence). CDR3 residues: CRAGGTANYGYTF. The CDR3 DNA is TGCAGGGCCGGCGGGACAGCTAACTATGGCTACACCTTC.

V gene TRBV29-1 combines with J gene TRBJ1-4; weak D call: TRBD1 (5 bases). This CDR3 comprises 13 residues. CDR1 and CDR2 from the germline V gene are SQVTM and ANQGSEA. The V end was cut by 4 bases, the J end by 4 bases, with 10 bases between. CDR3 protein: CSVGQSLNEKLFF. CDR3 in DNA: TGCAGCGTTGGACAGTCCCTTAATGAAAAACTGTTTTTT.

This clonotype has at least ten counts. V gene TRBV12-3 or TRBV12-4 combines with J gene TRBJ2-1, with D perhaps TRBD1 (6 bases). Trimming cost V 6 bases and J 4 bases, with 16 bases left between them. CDR3 length equals 15 residues. CDR3 DNA sequence: TGTGCCAGCAGACCCACAGGGAGACCGTACAATGAGCAGTTCTTC. Translated: CASRPTGRPYNEQFF.

The chain employs TRBV7-9 and TRBJ2-5, with 7 bases fitting TRBD2. The V segment lost 2 bases and the J segment 5 bases; nucleotides outside the gene matches: 14. Per the germline V gene, CDR1 is SEHNR and CDR2 is FQNEAQ (reference sequence). The CDR3 totals 17 residues. CDR3 in amino acids: CASSLPPRGSGVETQYF. The CDR3 nucleotides read TGTGCCAGCAGCTTACCCCCTCGGGGGAGCGGGGTTGAGACCCAGTACTTC.

This clonotype was found once. The chain has TRBV7-2 and TRBJ2-7; tentatively, D is TRBD1 or TRBD2 (5 bases each). CDR3 length equals 15 residues. Germline assignment: CDR1 SGHTA and CDR2 FQGNSA. V gave up 1 base and J gave up 0 bases, with 10 bases separating them. The CDR3 protein is CASSLGGDLSYEQYF. CDR3 nucleotide sequence: TGTGCCAGCAGCTTAGGAGGGGATCTCTCCTACGAGCAGTACTTC. Variable domain in full (rest from reference TRBV7-2 and TRBJ2-7): GAGVSQSPSNKVTEKGKDVELRCDPISGHTALYWYRQSLGQGLEFLIYFQGNSAPDKSGLPSDRFSAERTGGSVSTLTIQRTQQEDSAVYLCASSLGGDLSYEQYFGPGTRLTVT.

The chain uses TRBV12-3 or TRBV12-4 and TRBJ2-7; TRBD2 might be the D (6 bases). The CDR3 totals 13 residues. Trimming stripped 4 bases from V and 6 bases from J, with 13 bases between. CDR3 nucleotides: TGTGCCAGCAGTTCGTATGCAGCGGGCGAGCAGTACTTC. Translation gives CASSSYAAGEQYF.

V is TRBV7-2 and J is TRBJ2-7; D gene ambiguous. V was pared by 4 bases and J by 4 bases, with 14 bases between. Germline CDR1 reads SGHTA; CDR2 reads FQGNSA. This CDR3 comprises 14 residues. CDR3 amino acids: CASSSPQLFYEQYF. The CDR3 bases are TGTGCCAGCAGCTCTCCCCAACTGTTTTACGAGCAGTACTTC.

This clonotype was seen a few times. This chain uses TRBV4-3 with TRBJ1-4; D might be TRBD1 (5 bases). This CDR3 region has 14 residues. V was pared by 2 bases and J by 2 bases, with 6 bases between. Germline CDR1 is LGHNA and CDR2 is YSLEER. This CDR3 reads CASSQWGTNEKLFF. The CDR3 DNA follows: TGCGCCAGCAGCCAATGGGGGACTAATGAAAAACTGTTTTTT.

This sequence joins TRBV3-1 and TRBJ2-5; 12 bases are shared with TRBD2. The last part of the DNA fits TRBJ2-7 better; the J call may be wrong. CDR1 is LGHDT and CDR2 is YNNKEL in the germline V gene (reference sequence). The CDR3 contains 15 residues. DNA for the CDR3: TGTGCCAGCAGCCACGGGACTAGCGGGCCCTACGAGCAGTACTTC. It encodes CASSHGTSGPYEQYF.

This chain links TRBV12-5 with TRBJ2-5; 8 positions match TRBD2. J lost 11 bases, V lost 3 bases, and 5 bases had no gene match. The CDR3 sequence is 12 residues long. Germline CDR1 LGHNT, CDR2 FRNRAP. The CDR3 region is CASGLDQREQYF. CDR3 DNA: TGTGCTAGTGGTTTAGACCAGCGGGAGCAGTACTTC.

The gene calls are TRBV27 and TRBJ2-7, with 8 nucleotides matching TRBD1. V trimming: 8 bases; J trimming: 3 bases; junction bases outside the gene matches: 15. The CDR3 is made up of 16 amino acids. CDR1 and CDR2 from the germline V gene are MNHEY and SMNVEV (reference sequence). The CDR3: CASGRDRTAGDYEQYF. CDR3 DNA sequence: TGTGCCAGCGGCCGGGACAGGACCGCTGGGGACTACGAGCAGTACTTC.

This clonotype was seen more than once but under ten times. J is TRBJ2-3 and V is TRBV5-1, with 9 bases lining up with TRBD2. Per germline, CDR1 SGHRS and CDR2 YFSETQ. The CDR3 consists of 15 residues. J lost 9 bases, V lost 0 bases, and 8 bases had no gene match. CDR3 in DNA: TGCGCCAGCAGCTTGGAGCGTAGCGGGAGTGACACGCAGTATTTT. It encodes CASSLERSGSDTQYF.

There are a few counts of this clonotype. The chain is built from TRBV10-3 and TRBJ1-1; D is uncertain. The germline V gene has CDR1 ENHRY and CDR2 SYGVKD. With 6 bases removed from V and 1 base from J, the gap between germline ends came to 12 bases. This CDR3 has 14 amino acids. This chain's CDR3 is CAIRIPWGNTEAFF. The CDR3 DNA reads TGTGCCATCAGAATTCCCTGGGGGAACACTGAAGCTTTCTTT.

The genes are TRBV4-2 and TRBJ2-7, with TRBD1 identical over 8 bases. Germline CDR1 LGHNA, CDR2 YNFKEQ. The V segment lost 3 bases and the J segment 6 bases; nucleotides outside the gene matches: 10. The CDR3 is 15 amino acids. CDR3: CASSQVGQGSGEQYF. In DNA, the CDR3 is TGTGCCAGCAGCCAGGTAGGACAGGGTAGTGGCGAGCAGTACTTC.

This chain uses TRBV7-2 with TRBJ2-1, with TRBD1 as a possible D gene (5 bases). Germline CDR1 is SGHTA and CDR2 is FQGNSA. Trimming took 7 bases from V and 6 from J, leaving 16 bases between them. The CDR3 consists of 14 residues. CDR3 coding DNA: TGTGCCAGCACAAGACAGAATGGCTCCAATGAGCAGTTCTTC. As protein: CASTRQNGSNEQFF.

V is TRBV5-6 and J is TRBJ2-1, with 13 bases matching TRBD2. Germline loops: CDR1 SGHDT, CDR2 YYEEEE. V shed 3 bases and J 8 bases; nucleotides not matched to a gene: 8. The CDR3 length is 16 residues. In nucleotides, the CDR3 is TGTGCCAGCAGCTCCTTACTAGCGGGGGGGCCCCATGAGCAGTTCTTC. It is translated as CASSSLLAGGPHEQFF. The whole variable domain, filled in from reference TRBV5-6 and TRBJ2-1, reads DAGVTQSPTHLIKTRGQQVTLRCSPKSGHDTVSWYQQALGQGPQFIFQYYEEEERQRGNFPDRFSGHQFPNYSSELNVNALLLGDSALYLCASSSLLAGGPHEQFFGPGTRLTVL.

The rearrangement uses TRBV12-3 or TRBV12-4 and TRBJ2-1; D possibly corresponds to TRBD2 (5 bases). The CDR3 is 15 amino acids. The V end lost 5 bases, the J end lost 8 bases, and 19 bases lay between the germline ends. CDR3 sequence (DNA): TGTGCCAGCAGTCCGGGAAGGACCGGTGAGGATGAGCAGTTCTTC. Its translation: CASSPGRTGEDEQFF.

This clonotype occurred a few times. The gene calls are TRBV9 and TRBJ2-7; D is unresolved. Per germline, CDR1 SGDLS and CDR2 YYNGEE. Trimming shortened V by 0 bases and J by 7 bases, and 14 bases separated the two germline ends. The CDR3 is 14 residues long. In nucleotides, the CDR3 is TGTGCCAGCAGCGTAGGAGGCTCGACGGATGAGCAGTACTTC. Its translation is CASSVGGSTDEQYF.